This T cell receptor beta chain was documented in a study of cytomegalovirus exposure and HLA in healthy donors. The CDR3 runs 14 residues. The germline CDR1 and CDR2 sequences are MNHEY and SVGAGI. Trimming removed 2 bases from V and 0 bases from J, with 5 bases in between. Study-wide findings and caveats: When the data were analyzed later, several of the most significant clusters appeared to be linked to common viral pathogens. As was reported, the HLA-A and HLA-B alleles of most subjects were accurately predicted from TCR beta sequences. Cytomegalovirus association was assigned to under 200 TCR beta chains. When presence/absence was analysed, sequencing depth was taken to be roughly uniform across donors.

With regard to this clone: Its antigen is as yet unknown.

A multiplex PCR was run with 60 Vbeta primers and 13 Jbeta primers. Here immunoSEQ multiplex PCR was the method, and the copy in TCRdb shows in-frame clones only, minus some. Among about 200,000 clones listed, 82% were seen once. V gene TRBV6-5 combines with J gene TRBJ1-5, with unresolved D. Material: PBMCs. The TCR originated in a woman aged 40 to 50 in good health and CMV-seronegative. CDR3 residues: CASSYSYSNQPQHF. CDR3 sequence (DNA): TGTGCCAGCAGTTACAGCTATAGCAATCAGCCCCAGCATTTT.